The clone carrying this T cell receptor (beta chain) has only one observation. The source of the sample is a study of technical replicates of blood from a handful of donors. Germline V gene lookup returns CDR1 MNHEY and CDR2 SVGAGI. The CDR3 runs 12 residues. Trimming took 6 bases from V and 5 from J, leaving 10 bases between them. TCRdb's copy holds only in-frame clones and misses some; the assay was immunoSEQ multiplex PCR. Here the sample spans approximately 84,000 clones, 95% to 98% being singletons. Sequencing was carried out using T cells isolated from PBMCs. The TCR comes from a human donor in good health. This chain joins TRBV6-5 and TRBJ2-5; D gene unclear. The chain's CDR3 is CASSENLETQYF. The CDR3 nucleotides read TGTGCCAGCAGCGAAAACTTGGAGACCCAGTACTTC.